These 14 T cell receptor beta chains came from one sample sequenced in a study of shared clonotypes between healthy human individuals (TCRdb year 2020). Library preparation was by the immunoSEQ multiplex PCR assay. TCRdb stores this immuneACCESS table with in-frame sequences only. Part of the clones is absent; in the studies checked, under half of the shortfall reflects unresolved V genes, and no reason is known for the rest. The table for this sample lists some 650,000 clones; roughly 97% of them were counted only once. The top ten clonotypes cover about 0.057% of the sample. The sequencing sample was made of naive CD4+ T cells sorted from blood. Reading the label with the study, this specimen's cell subset or site is: CD45RA+ positively selected. Every receptor here comes from a woman in her twenties or thirties in good health.

This clone was observed a single time. The chain combines TRBV30 with TRBJ2-5; D remains unclear. The germline V and J ends were trimmed by 4 bases and 5 bases, with 20 bases remaining between them. The CDR3 runs to 15 residues. Per germline, CDR1 GTSNPN and CDR2 SVGIG (reference sequence). Written as DNA, the CDR3 is TGTGCCTGGACCCCCCGGGCCAACCTTAGGGAGACCCAGTACTTC. Its protein is CAWTPRANLRETQYF.

This chain links TRBV6-5 with TRBJ2-5; 11 bases match TRBD2. The J call may not be correct, given that the DNA end is closer to TRBJ2-7. Per germline, CDR1 MNHEY and CDR2 SVGAGI. CDR3 length equals 16 residues. The CDR3, as DNA: TGTGCCAGCAGTTACTCTGGGACTAGCGGTTCCTACGAGCAGTACTTC. Protein sequence: CASSYSGTSGSYEQYF.

The V and J genes are TRBV5-1 and TRBJ2-7; D is unclear. Trimming took 0 bases from V and 0 from J, leaving 10 bases between them. The CDR3 extends over 15 amino acids. Per the germline V gene, CDR1 is SGHRS and CDR2 is YFSETQ. CDR3 sequence (DNA): TGCGCCAGCAGCTTGGCCGCAGGAACCTCCTACGAGCAGTACTTC. Its protein product is CASSLAAGTSYEQYF.

The V gene is TRBV7-2, the J gene TRBJ1-3; D remains unclear. The CDR3 contains 15 residues. In germline, CDR1 is SGHTA, CDR2 FQGNSA. Deletions cut 5 bases from V and 2 bases from J, with 13 bases between. CDR3 in amino acids: CASSPAWGAGNTIYF. In DNA form, the CDR3 reads TGTGCCAGCAGCCCCGCTTGGGGAGCTGGAAACACCATATATTTT.

The rearrangement joins TRBV28 to TRBJ2-3; TRBD2 matches 12 bases. This CDR3 comprises 15 residues. Germline CDR1 is MDHEN and CDR2 is SYDVKM. The trim removed 6 bases at V and 10 bases at J, leaving 11 bases unmatched. The CDR3 DNA sequence: TGTGCCAGCAGGCAAAGACTAGCGGGAGCCTTATCGCAGTATTTT. Its protein is CASRQRLAGALSQYF.

The chain is built from TRBV27 and TRBJ2-1; a weak D match, TRBD2 (7 bases). With 8 bases removed from V and 2 bases from J, the gap between germline ends came to 16 bases. CDR3 length: 15 residues. Germline loops: CDR1 MNHEY, CDR2 SMNVEV (reference sequence). This CDR3 is CASRLGGGPYNEQFF. The CDR3 DNA is TGTGCCAGCCGGCTAGGGGGAGGGCCCTACAATGAGCAGTTCTTC.

This clone was seen just once. The same CDR3 also results from other DNA sequences found in this sample. The chain employs TRBV6-5 and TRBJ2-7; 9 bases match TRBD2. J lost 0 bases, V lost 0 bases, and 0 bases had no gene match. The CDR3 is made up of 15 amino acids. Germline CDR1 is MNHEY and CDR2 is SVGAGI. The CDR3 DNA is TGTGCCAGCAGTTACTCTAGCGGGAGCTCCTACGAGCAGTACTTC. Protein product: CASSYSSGSSYEQYF.

With respect to this clone: This same CDR3 is encoded by further DNA sequences in the sample. This chain uses TRBV2 with TRBJ2-3; tentatively, D is TRBD2 (5 bases). Between the trimmed V and J ends, which lost 8 bases and 0 bases, there was a span of 15 bases. Germline V CDR1 and CDR2: SNHLY, FYNNEI. The CDR3 contains 15 residues. Here the CDR3 reads CASSGERTSTDTQYF. The DNA for the CDR3 is TGTGCCAGCTCCGGGGAGCGGACTAGCACAGATACGCAGTATTTT.

This sequence joins TRBV7-9 and TRBJ1-3, with TRBD1 identical over 10 bases. Germline-derived CDR1 and CDR2 are SEHNR and FQNEAQ (reference sequence). There are 16 residues in the CDR3. Losses at the gene ends were 5 bases for V and 4 bases for J; bases not matched to a gene: 8. CDR3 DNA: TGTGCCAGCAGCCCCAGACAGGGGGCAGTCGGAAACACCATATATTTT. This sequence encodes CASSPRQGAVGNTIYF.

The chain has TRBV6-5 and TRBJ2-1, with 12 bases aligning to TRBD2. The germline CDR1 and CDR2 sequences are MNHEY and SVGAGI. After removal of 5 bases from V and 8 bases from J, the junction contained 7 bases not matched to a gene. The CDR3 is 15 amino acids. CDR3 loop: CASSRLAGVIHEQFF. DNA for the CDR3: TGTGCCAGCAGTCGACTAGCGGGAGTTATCCATGAGCAGTTCTTC.

This sequence joins TRBV10-2 and TRBJ1-2; 7 bases fit TRBD1. This CDR3 comprises 15 residues. Trimming took 5 bases from V and 1 from J; bases not matched to a gene: 7. CDR1 is WSHSY, CDR2 SAAADI, per germline. The CDR3 loop is CASSWDSRYNYGYTF. In DNA form, the CDR3 reads TGCGCCAGCAGTTGGGACAGTCGATATAACTATGGCTACACCTTC.

The rearrangement joins TRBV18 to TRBJ2-7, with 8 bases lining up with TRBD1. The CDR3 runs 16 residues. The V gene's germline CDR1 is KGHSH and CDR2 LQKENI. V dropped 2 bases and J dropped 4; count of bases not matched to a gene: 10. In DNA, the CDR3 is TGTGCCAGCTCACCAGATCGACCAACAGGGGGTTACGAGCAGTACTTC. Amino acids: CASSPDRPTGGYEQYF.

The chain has TRBV27 and TRBJ2-7; the match to TRBD1 covers 7 bases. V was clipped by 5 bases and J by 0 bases; unmatched bases: 7. Germline CDR1 MNHEY, CDR2 SMNVEV (reference sequence). CDR3 length: 15 amino acids. CDR3 sequence (DNA): TGTGCCAGCAGTGTCCGGGACAGTTCCTCCTACGAGCAGTACTTC. This codes for CASSVRDSSSYEQYF.

This clone appeared a single time. CDR3 sequence: CASRELTSGSVNEQFF. The CDR3, as DNA: TGTGCCAGCAGGGAACTAACTAGCGGGAGCGTGAATGAGCAGTTCTTC. V usage is TRBV7-8 and J usage is TRBJ2-1, with 11 bases that match TRBD2. V lost 6 bases to trimming and J lost 7 bases; unmatched junction nucleotides: 11. The CDR3 has 16 residues. Germline V CDR1 and CDR2: SGHVS, FQNEAQ.